The clone carrying this T cell receptor (beta chain) was seen ten or more times. Its antigen remains unidentified. As an off-target read in a library built for alpha chains, this beta chain has a frequency of little significance. Every molecule of TCR cDNA had its own unique molecular identifier. TCRdb re-called the 5' RACE reads through MiXCR, storing one row per CDR3 protein. The table records some 9,900 distinct CDR3 sequences, 12% of them present only once. This specimen belongs to a study of spatial heterogeneity in lung cancer. Findings and caveats of the study: Tracking of ubiquitous and regional nonsynonymous mutations by counts of ubiquitous and regional expanded TCRs, respectively, was seen. Within tumors, counts of expanded alpha and beta TCRs tracked tumor mutation counts.

The sample's time point: sample taken at primary tumor resection. Whole RNA obtained from tumor, nontumor lung or frozen PBMC underwent sequencing without sorting. Sequencing was performed on lung tumor tissue, taken at surgery. This clonotype was obtained from a male donor with early-stage non-small cell lung cancer.

The CDR3 is CASSVGLGAYEQYF. The DNA of the CDR3 is TGTGCCAGCAGCGTAGGACTAGGTGCCTACGAGCAGTACTTC. V usage is TRBV9 and J usage is TRBJ2-7, with a tentative D call TRBD2 (6 bases). Trimming cost V 0 bases and J 2 bases, with 9 bases left between them. This CDR3 has 14 amino acids. Looked up from germline, CDR1 is SGDLS and CDR2 is YYNGEE.